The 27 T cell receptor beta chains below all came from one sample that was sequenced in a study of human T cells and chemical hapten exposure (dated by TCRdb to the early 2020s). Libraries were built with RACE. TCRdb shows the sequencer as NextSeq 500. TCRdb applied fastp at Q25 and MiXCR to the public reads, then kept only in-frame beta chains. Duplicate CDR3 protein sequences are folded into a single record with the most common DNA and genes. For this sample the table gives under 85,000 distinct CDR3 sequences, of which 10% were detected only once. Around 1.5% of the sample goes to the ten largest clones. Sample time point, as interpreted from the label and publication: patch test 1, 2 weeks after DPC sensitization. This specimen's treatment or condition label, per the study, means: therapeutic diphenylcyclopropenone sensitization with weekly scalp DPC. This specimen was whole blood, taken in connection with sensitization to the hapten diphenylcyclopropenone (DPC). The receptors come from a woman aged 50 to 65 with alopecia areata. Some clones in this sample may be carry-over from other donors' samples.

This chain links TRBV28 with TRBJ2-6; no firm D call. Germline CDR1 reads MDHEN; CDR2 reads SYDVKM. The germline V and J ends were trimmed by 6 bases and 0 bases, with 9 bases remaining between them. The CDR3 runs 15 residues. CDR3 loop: CASSTHSSGANVLTF. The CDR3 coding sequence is TGTGCCAGCAGCACACATAGCTCTGGGGCCAACGTCCTGACTTTC. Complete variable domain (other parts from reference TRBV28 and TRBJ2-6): DVKVTQSSRYLVKRTGEKVFLECVQDMDHENMFWYRQDPGLGLRLIYFSYDVKMKEKGDIPEGYSVSREKKERFSLILESASTNQTSMYLCASSTHSSGANVLTFGAGSRLTVL.

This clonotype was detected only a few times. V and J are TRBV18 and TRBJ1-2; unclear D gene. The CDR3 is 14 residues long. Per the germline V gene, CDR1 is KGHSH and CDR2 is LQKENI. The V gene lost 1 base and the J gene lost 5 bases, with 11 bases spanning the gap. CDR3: CASSPLGQKYGYTF. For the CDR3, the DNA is TGTGCCAGCTCACCACTAGGGCAGAAGTATGGCTACACCTTC.

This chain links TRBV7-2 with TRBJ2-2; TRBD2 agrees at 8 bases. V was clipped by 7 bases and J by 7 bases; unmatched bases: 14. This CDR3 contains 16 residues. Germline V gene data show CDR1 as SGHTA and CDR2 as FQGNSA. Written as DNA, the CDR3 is TGTGCCAGCATCCCCAGCACGGGAGGGCATGGCGGGGAGCTGTTTTTT. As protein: CASIPSTGGHGGELFF.

CDR3 nucleotides: TGCAGCGTTGGAGACAGGGTGAAGTACAATGAGCAGTTCTTC. This codes for CSVGDRVKYNEQFF. The chain combines TRBV29-1 with TRBJ2-1; TRBD1 matches at 7 bases. This CDR3 is 14 amino acids long. Germline CDR1 and CDR2: SQVTM and ANQGSEA. The trim removed 4 bases at V and 4 bases at J, leaving 7 bases unmatched.

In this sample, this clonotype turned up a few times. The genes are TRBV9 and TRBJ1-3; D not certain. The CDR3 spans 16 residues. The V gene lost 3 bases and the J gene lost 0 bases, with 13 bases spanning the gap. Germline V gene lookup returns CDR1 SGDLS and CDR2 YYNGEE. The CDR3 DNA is TGTGCCAGCAGCGGGGAGGGCCGTCGCTCTGGAAACACCATATATTTT. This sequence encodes CASSGEGRRSGNTIYF. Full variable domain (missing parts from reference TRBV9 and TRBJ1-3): DSGVTQTPKHLITATGQRVTLRCSPRSGDLSVYWYQQSLDQGLQFLIQYYNGEERAKGNILERFSAQQFPDLHSELNLSSLELGDSALYFCASSGEGRRSGNTIYFGEGSWLTVV.

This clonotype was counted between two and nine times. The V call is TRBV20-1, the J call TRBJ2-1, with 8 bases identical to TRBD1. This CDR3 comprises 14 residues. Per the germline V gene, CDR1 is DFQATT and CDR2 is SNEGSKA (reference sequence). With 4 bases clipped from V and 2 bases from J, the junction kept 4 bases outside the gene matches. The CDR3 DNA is TGCAGTGCTACAAGGACAGGGACCTACAATGAGCAGTTCTTC. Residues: CSATRTGTYNEQFF.

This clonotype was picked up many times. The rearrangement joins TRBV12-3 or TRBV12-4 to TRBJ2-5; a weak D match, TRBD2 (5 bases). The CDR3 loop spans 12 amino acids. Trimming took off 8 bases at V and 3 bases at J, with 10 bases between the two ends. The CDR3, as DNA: TGTGCCAGCTCCCCGACTAAAGAGACCCAGTACTTC. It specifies CASSPTKETQYF.

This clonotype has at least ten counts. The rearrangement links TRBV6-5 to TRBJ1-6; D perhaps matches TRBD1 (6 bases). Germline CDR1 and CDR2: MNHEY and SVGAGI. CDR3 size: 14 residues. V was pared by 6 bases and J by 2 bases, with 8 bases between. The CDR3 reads CASSRGPYNSPLHF. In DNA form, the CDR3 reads TGTGCCAGCAGCAGGGGACCCTATAATTCACCCCTCCACTTT.

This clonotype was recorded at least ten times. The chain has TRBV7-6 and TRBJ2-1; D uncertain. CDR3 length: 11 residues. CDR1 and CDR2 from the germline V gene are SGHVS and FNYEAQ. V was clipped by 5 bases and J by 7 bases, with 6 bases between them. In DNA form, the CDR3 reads TGTGCCAGCAGCCCTGGGAATGAGCAGTTCTTC. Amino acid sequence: CASSPGNEQFF.

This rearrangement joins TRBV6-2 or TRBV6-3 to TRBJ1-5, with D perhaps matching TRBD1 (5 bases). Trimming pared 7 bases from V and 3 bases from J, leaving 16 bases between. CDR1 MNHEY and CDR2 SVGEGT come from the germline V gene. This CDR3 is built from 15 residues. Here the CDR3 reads CASIDGGDTNQPQHF. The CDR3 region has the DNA TGTGCCAGCATCGACGGGGGGGATACCAATCAGCCCCAGCATTTT.

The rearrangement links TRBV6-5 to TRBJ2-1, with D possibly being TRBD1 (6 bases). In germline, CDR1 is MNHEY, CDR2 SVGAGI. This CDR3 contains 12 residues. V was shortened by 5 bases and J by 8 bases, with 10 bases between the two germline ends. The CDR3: CASSHQGYEQFF. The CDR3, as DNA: TGTGCCAGCAGTCATCAGGGGTATGAGCAGTTCTTC.

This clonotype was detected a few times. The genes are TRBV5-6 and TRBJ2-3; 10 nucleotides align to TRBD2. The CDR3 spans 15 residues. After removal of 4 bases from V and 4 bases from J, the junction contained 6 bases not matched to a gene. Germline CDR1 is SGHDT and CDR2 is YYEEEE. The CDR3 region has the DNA TGTGCCAGCAGCCTAGCGGGAGAAGGGGCAGATACGCAGTATTTT. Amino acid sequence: CASSLAGEGADTQYF.

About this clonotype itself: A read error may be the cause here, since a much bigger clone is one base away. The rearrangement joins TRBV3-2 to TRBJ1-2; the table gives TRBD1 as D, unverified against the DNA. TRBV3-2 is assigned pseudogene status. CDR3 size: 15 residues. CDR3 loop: CASSQSETGFGGYTF. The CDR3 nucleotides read TGTGCCAGCAGCCAATCCGAGACAGGGTTCGGAGGCTACACCTTC.

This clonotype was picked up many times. In DNA form, the CDR3 reads TGTGCCAGCAGCTTATCAGGGGAACGGGTCCCCCAGCATTTT. The encoded protein is CASSLSGERVPQHF. This chain links TRBV11-2 with TRBJ1-5, with a tentative D call TRBD1 (6 bases). This CDR3 has 14 residues. The V end was cut by 2 bases, the J end by 10 bases, with 15 bases between. In germline, CDR1 is SGHAT, CDR2 FQNNGV.

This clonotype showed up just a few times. The CDR3 DNA is TGTGCCACCAGTGAAAGGGAGACCCAGTACTTC. Amino acid sequence: CATSERETQYF. V gene TRBV24-1 combines with J gene TRBJ2-5, with no clear D. The CDR3 totals 11 residues. Germline V CDR1 and CDR2: KGHDR, SFDVKD. The germline V and J ends were trimmed by 4 bases and 5 bases, with 4 bases remaining between them.

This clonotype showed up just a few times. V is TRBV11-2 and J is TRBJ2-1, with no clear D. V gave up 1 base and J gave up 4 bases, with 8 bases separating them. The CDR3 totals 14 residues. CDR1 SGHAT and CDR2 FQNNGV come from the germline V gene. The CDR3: CASSLARPYNEQFF. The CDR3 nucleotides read TGTGCCAGCAGCTTAGCGCGACCTTACAATGAGCAGTTCTTC.

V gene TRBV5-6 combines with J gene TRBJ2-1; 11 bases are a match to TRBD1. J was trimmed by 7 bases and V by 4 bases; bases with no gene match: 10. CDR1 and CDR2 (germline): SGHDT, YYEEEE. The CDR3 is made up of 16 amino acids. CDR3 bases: TGTGCCAGCAGCCCGGTAGGGACAGGGGGAGGGAATGAGCAGTTCTTC. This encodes CASSPVGTGGGNEQFF.

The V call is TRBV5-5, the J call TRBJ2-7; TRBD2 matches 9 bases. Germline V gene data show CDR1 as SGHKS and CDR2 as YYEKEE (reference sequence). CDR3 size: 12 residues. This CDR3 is CASGTSPYEQYF. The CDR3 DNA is TGTGCGTCCGGGACTAGCCCCTACGAGCAGTACTTC. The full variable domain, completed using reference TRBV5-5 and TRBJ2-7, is DAGVTQSPTHLIKTRGQQVTLRCSPISGHKSVSWYQQVLGQGPQFIFQYYEKEERGRGNFPDRFSARQFPNYSSELNVNALLLGDSALYLCASGTSPYEQYFGPGTRLTVT.

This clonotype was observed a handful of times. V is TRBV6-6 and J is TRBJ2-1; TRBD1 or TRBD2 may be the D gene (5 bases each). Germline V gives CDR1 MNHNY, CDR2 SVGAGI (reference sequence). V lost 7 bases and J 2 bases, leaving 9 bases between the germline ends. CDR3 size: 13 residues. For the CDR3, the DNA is TGTGCCAGCAATCGGGACGCCTACAATGAGCAGTTCTTC. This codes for CASNRDAYNEQFF.

Here the CDR3 reads CASPGRGSYEQYF. The CDR3 nucleotides are TGTGCCAGCCCGGGAAGAGGATCCTACGAGCAGTACTTC. The chain recombines TRBV3-1 with TRBJ2-7, with a possible D match to TRBD2 (5 bases). This CDR3 has 13 amino acids. CDR1 and CDR2 from the germline V gene are LGHDT and YNNKEL (reference sequence). Trimming took off 8 bases at V and 1 base at J, with 12 bases between the two ends.

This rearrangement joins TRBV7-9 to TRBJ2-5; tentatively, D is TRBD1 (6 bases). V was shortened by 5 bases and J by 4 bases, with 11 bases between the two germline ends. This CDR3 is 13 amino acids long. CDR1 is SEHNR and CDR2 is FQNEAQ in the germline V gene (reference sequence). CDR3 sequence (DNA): TGTGCCAGCAGCCGGACAGTGTCAGAGACCCAGTACTTC. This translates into CASSRTVSETQYF.

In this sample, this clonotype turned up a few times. The CDR3 is CASSPGVALRDTGELFF. DNA of the CDR3: TGTGCCAGCAGTCCCGGCGTGGCACTCCGAGACACCGGGGAGCTGTTTTTT. The chain links TRBV6-2 or TRBV6-3 to TRBJ2-2; D is undetermined. The CDR3 totals 17 residues. Germline V CDR1 and CDR2: MNHEY, SVGEGT. The ends were cut back, 5 bases at V and 3 bases at J, with 19 bases in the middle.

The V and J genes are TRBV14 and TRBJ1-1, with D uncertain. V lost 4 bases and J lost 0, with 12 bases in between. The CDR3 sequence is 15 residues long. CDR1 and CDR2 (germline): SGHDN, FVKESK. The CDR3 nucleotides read TGTGCCAGCAGCCTCATTGACGGTTTGAACACTGAAGCTTTCTTT. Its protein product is CASSLIDGLNTEAFF.

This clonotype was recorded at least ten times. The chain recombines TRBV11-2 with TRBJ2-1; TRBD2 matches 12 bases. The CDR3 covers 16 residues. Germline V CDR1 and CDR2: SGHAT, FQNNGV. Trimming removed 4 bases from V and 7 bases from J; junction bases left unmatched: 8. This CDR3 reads CASSSTSGGFGNEQFF. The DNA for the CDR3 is TGTGCCAGCAGCTCGACTAGCGGGGGCTTTGGGAATGAGCAGTTCTTC.

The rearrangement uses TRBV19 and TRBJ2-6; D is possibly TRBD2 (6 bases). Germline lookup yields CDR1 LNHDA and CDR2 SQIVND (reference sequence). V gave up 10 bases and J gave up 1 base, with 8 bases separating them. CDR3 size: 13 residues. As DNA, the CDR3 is TGTGCCACCCGGGAGTCTGGGGCCAACGTCCTGACTTTC. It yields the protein CATRESGANVLTF.

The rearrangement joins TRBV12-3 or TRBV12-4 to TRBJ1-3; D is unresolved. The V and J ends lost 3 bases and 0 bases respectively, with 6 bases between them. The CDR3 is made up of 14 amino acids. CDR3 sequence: CASSLGTSGNTIYF. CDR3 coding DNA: TGTGCCAGCAGTTTGGGCACCTCTGGAAACACCATATATTTT.

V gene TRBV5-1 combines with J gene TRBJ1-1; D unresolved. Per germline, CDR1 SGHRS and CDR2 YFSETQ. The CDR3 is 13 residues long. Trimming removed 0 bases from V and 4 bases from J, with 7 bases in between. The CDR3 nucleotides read TGCGCCAGCAGCTTGGATGTAGGCACTGAAGCTTTCTTT. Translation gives CASSLDVGTEAFF. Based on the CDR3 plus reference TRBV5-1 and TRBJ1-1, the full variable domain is KAGVTQTPRYLIKTRGQQVTLSCSPISGHRSVSWYQQTPGQGLQFLFEYFSETQRNKGNFPGRFSGRQFSNSRSEMNVSTLELGDSALYLCASSLDVGTEAFFGQGTRLTVV.